A selection of T cell receptor beta chains follows, all from one sample in a study of blood T cell repertoires in COVID-19. Here immunoSEQ multiplex PCR was the method, and the copy in TCRdb shows in-frame clones only, minus some. The sample yields roughly 300,000 clones, about 80% seen once. Sequenced material: peripheral blood. These TCRs come from a woman in her 50s who had recovered from COVID-19. Both conserved end residues are part of each CDR3. A D gene is named only where the DNA matches it firmly. Rows give clone size only sometimes, using once, few, many, or a class for an expanded clone.

TRBJ2-7,once,TRBD1,TRBV19,CASHRDSDSYEQYF,TGTGCCTCTCACCGGGACAGCGATTCCTACGAGCAGTACTTC
TRBJ2-2,NA,TRBD2,TRBV19,CASGSGRGVTGELFF,TGTGCCAGTGGAAGCGGGAGAGGTGTCACCGGGGAGCTGTTTTTT
TRBJ1-2,NA,TRBD1,TRBV28,CASSPGQGRSYGYTF,TGTGCCAGCAGCCCAGGACAGGGCAGGAGCTATGGCTACACCTTC
TRBJ2-7,NA,NA,TRBV11-2,CASSRSRDSYYEQYF,TGTGCCAGCAGCAGAAGCCGGGACTCCTACTACGAGCAGTACTTC
TRBJ1-1,few,TRBD1,TRBV4-2,CASSQGTGGKATEAFF,TGTGCCAGCAGCCAAGGGACAGGGGGAAAGGCCACTGAAGCTTTCTTT
TRBJ1-1,NA,NA,TRBV11-2,CASSLGWGPANTEAFF,TGTGCCAGCAGTTTAGGGTGGGGGCCGGCGAACACTGAAGCTTTCTTT
TRBJ2-1,NA,NA,TRBV9,CASSPDASWNEQFF,TGTGCCAGCAGCCCAGACGCTAGCTGGAATGAGCAGTTCTTC
TRBJ2-1,NA,NA,TRBV7-3,CASSFGGPYNEQFF,TGTGCCAGCAGCTTCGGGGGGCCATACAATGAGCAGTTCTTC
TRBJ2-3,NA,NA,TRBV6-5,CASSQLYTDTQYF,TGTGCCAGCAGTCAACTATACACAGATACGCAGTATTTT
TRBJ2-5,NA,NA,TRBV28,CASSRGGRSVAQYF,TGTGCCAGCAGCCGCGGGGGCCGTTCGGTGGCCCAGTACTTC
TRBJ2-5,NA,NA,TRBV18,CASSPPGEETQYF,TGTGCCAGCTCTCCCCCGGGAGAAGAGACCCAGTACTTC
TRBJ2-2,NA,TRBD2,TRBV10-3,CAIGWSGTSGSSGELFF,TGTGCCATCGGTTGGTCCGGGACTAGCGGGAGCTCCGGGGAGCTGTTTTTT
TRBJ1-5,NA,TRBD1,TRBV2,CASSGQALDQPQHF,TGTGCCAGCAGCGGACAGGCTTTGGATCAGCCCCAGCATTTT
TRBJ1-4,NA,TRBD1,TRBV28,CASSSTTGDPFF,TGTGCCAGCAGTTCGACAACAGGGGACCCATTTTTT
TRBJ2-1,NA,TRBD1,TRBV6-1,CASSEDLRTGYNEQFF,TGTGCCAGCAGTGAAGATCTCCGGACAGGGTACAATGAGCAGTTCTTC
TRBJ2-1,NA,TRBD2,TRBV28,CASSPGLAGGLVHSEQFF,TGTGCCAGCAGCCCGGGACTAGCGGGAGGGTTGGTACATAGTGAGCAGTTCTTC
TRBJ2-7,NA,NA,TRBV30,CAWDGSSYEQYF,TGTGCCTGGGATGGGAGCTCCTACGAGCAGTACTTC
TRBJ2-7,NA,NA,TRBV5-1,CASSLAFMDSSYEQYF,TGCGCCAGCAGCTTGGCCTTCATGGACTCTAGCTACGAGCAGTACTTC
TRBJ1-4,NA,TRBD1,TRBV18,CASSPQQGREKLFF,TGTGCCAGCTCACCTCAACAGGGGCGTGAAAAACTGTTTTTT
TRBJ1-2,NA,TRBD1,TRBV2,CASRERGATGASYGYTF,TGTGCCAGCAGAGAAAGGGGTGCGACAGGGGCAAGCTATGGCTACACCTTC
TRBJ2-4,NA,TRBD1,TRBV5-1,CASSLGQGLAKNIQYF,TGCGCCAGCAGCTTGGGACAGGGGTTAGCCAAAAACATTCAGTACTTC
TRBJ1-1,NA,TRBD1,TRBV6-6,CASSYSPRTGATEAFF,TGTGCCAGCAGTTACTCCCCCCGGACAGGGGCCACTGAAGCTTTCTTT
TRBJ2-7,NA,TRBD1,TRBV23-1,CASSHPGQGYEQYF,TGCGCCAGCAGTCATCCTGGACAGGGCTACGAGCAGTACTTC
TRBJ1-1,NA,TRBD1,TRBV4-2,CASSQVQGASNTEAFF,TGTGCCAGCAGCCAAGTCCAGGGGGCTTCTAACACTGAAGCTTTCTTT